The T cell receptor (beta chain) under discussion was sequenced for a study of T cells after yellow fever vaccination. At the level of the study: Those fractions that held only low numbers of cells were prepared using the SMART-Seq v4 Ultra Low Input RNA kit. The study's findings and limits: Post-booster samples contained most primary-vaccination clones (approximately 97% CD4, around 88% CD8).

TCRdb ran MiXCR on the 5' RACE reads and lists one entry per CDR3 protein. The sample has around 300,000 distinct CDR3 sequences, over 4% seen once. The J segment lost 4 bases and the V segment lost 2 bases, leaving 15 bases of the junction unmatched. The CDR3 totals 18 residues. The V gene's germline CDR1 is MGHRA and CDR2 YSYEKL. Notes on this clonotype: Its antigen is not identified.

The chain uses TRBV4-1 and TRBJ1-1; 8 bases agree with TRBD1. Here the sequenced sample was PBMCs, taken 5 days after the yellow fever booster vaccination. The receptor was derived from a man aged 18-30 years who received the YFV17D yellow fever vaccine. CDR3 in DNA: TGCGCCAGCAGCCAATCGGACAGGGCCGGGTACTGGGGCACTGAAGCTTTCTTT. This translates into CASSQSDRAGYWGTEAFF.